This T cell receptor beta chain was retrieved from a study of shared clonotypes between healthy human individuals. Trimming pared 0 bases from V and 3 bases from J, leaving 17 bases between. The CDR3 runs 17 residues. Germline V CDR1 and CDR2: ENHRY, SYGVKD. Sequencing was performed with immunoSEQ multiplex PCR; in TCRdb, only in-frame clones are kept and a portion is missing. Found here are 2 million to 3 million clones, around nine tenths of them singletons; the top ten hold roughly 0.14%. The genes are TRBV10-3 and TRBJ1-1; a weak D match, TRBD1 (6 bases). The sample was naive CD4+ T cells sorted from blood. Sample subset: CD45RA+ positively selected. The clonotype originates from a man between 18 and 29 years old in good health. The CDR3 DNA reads TGTGCCATCAGTGAGTCGCTACAGGGTCGGAGGGACACTGAAGCTTTCTTT. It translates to CAISESLQGRRDTEAFF.